The next 19 T cell receptor beta chains were all read from a single sample in a study of T cells in localized non-small cell lung cancer. TCRdb keeps only in-frame clones here, not all; method: immunoSEQ multiplex PCR. The sample has 2,000 to 2,500 clones; roughly a sixth are singletons. The sample consisted of lung tumor tissue, taken before any cancer treatment. These TCRs come from a female donor aged 60 or older with stage I squamous cell lung carcinoma.

This clone has just a few counts. The chain joins TRBV9 to TRBJ2-3, with a tentative D call TRBD1 (6 bases). Looked up from germline, CDR1 is SGDLS and CDR2 is YYNGEE. Trimming left V 7 bases short and J 4 bases short, with 16 bases between. The CDR3 has 14 residues. This chain's CDR3 is CASSYQGWADTQYF. CDR3 bases: TGTGCCAGCTCCTATCAGGGGTGGGCAGATACGCAGTATTTT.

This rearrangement joins TRBV30 to TRBJ2-1, with 8 bases aligning to TRBD1. The CDR3 loop spans 17 amino acids. Per the germline V gene, CDR1 is GTSNPN and CDR2 is SVGIG (reference sequence). V lost 3 bases, J lost 4 bases, and 14 bases stayed unmatched. CDR3 in amino acids: CAWSLFAGQGPYNEQFF. For the CDR3, the DNA is TGTGCCTGGAGCCTTTTCGCCGGACAGGGCCCTTACAATGAGCAGTTCTTC.

This clone was recorded a few times. The gene calls are TRBV9 and TRBJ2-3; D possibly corresponds to TRBD1 (5 bases). Between the trimmed V and J ends, which lost 4 bases and 0 bases, there was a span of 12 bases. This CDR3 is 15 amino acids long. Per germline, CDR1 SGDLS and CDR2 YYNGEE. The CDR3, as DNA: TGTGCCAGCAGCTTTGGACAATCTAGCACAGATACGCAGTATTTT. As protein: CASSFGQSSTDTQYF. The full variable domain, its missing parts supplied by reference TRBV9 and TRBJ2-3, is DSGVTQTPKHLITATGQRVTLRCSPRSGDLSVYWYQQSLDQGLQFLIQYYNGEERAKGNILERFSAQQFPDLHSELNLSSLELGDSALYFCASSFGQSSTDTQYFGPGTRLTVL.

This sequence joins TRBV19 and TRBJ1-4; D remains ambiguous. Germline values: CDR1 LNHDA, CDR2 SQIVND (reference sequence). V lost 5 bases to trimming and J lost 4 bases, with 14 bases between them. The CDR3 sequence is 15 residues long. CDR3 coding DNA: TGTGCCAGTAGTTCCAGACGAATTGATAATGAAAAACTGTTTTTT. Its translation is CASSSRRIDNEKLFF.

V and J are TRBV11-3 and TRBJ1-2, with unresolved D. The CDR3 consists of 14 residues. CDR1 is SGHNT and CDR2 is YENEEA in the germline V gene. V was cut by 0 bases and J by 4 bases, with 9 bases left in between. CDR3 amino acids: CASSLEEGPYGYTF. Here the CDR3 DNA reads TGTGCCAGCAGCTTAGAAGAGGGTCCCTATGGCTACACCTTC.

Comments on this clone: Other DNA sequences in the sample encode the same CDR3. The rearrangement joins TRBV5-1 to TRBJ2-3; 9 bases align to TRBD2. The germline V gene encodes CDR1 SGHRS and CDR2 YFSETQ. The J segment lost 4 bases and the V segment lost 4 bases, leaving 10 bases of the junction unmatched. The CDR3 contains 16 residues. The CDR3 reads CASSLPRREGADTQYF. As DNA, the CDR3 is TGCGCCAGCAGCCTCCCAAGGCGGGAGGGAGCAGATACGCAGTATTTT.

This clone was detected a few times. The chain employs TRBV30 and TRBJ2-3, with TRBD2 as a possible D gene (5 bases). Looked up from germline, CDR1 is GTSNPN and CDR2 is SVGIG (reference sequence). The CDR3 sequence is 15 residues long. The V end lost 4 bases, the J end lost 4 bases, and 18 bases lay between the germline ends. This chain's CDR3 is CAWTLGGGEADTQYF. The CDR3 coding sequence is TGTGCCTGGACCCTTGGCGGAGGTGAGGCAGATACGCAGTATTTT.

The sample holds a few counts of this clone. J is TRBJ2-3 and V is TRBV30; D unresolved. The CDR3 loop spans 12 amino acids. Trimming pared 0 bases from V and 3 bases from J, leaving 4 bases between. Germline V gene data show CDR1 as GTSNPN and CDR2 as SVGIG (reference sequence). The CDR3 region has the DNA TGTGCCTGGAGTGTACCGACAGATACGCAGTATTTT. Encoded protein: CAWSVPTDTQYF.

This rearrangement joins TRBV29-1 to TRBJ1-5; 7 nucleotides match TRBD1. This CDR3 is built from 14 residues. Germline values: CDR1 SQVTM, CDR2 ANQGSEA. The V segment lost 6 bases and the J segment 5 bases; nucleotides outside the gene matches: 10. The CDR3 sequence: CSVAGTDPYQPQHF. CDR3 coding DNA: TGCAGCGTAGCTGGGACAGATCCGTATCAGCCCCAGCATTTT.

V gene TRBV28 combines with J gene TRBJ2-1; D may be TRBD2 (6 bases). Germline assignment: CDR1 MDHEN and CDR2 SYDVKM. Trimming pared 7 bases from V and 12 bases from J, leaving 16 bases between. The CDR3 totals 12 residues. CDR3 nucleotide sequence: TGTGCCAGCACCCCTCCCCGGGGGAGGCAGTTCTTC. Encoded protein: CASTPPRGRQFF. Filled out from reference TRBV28 and TRBJ2-1, the complete variable domain reads DVKVTQSSRYLVKRTGEKVFLECVQDMDHENMFWYRQDPGLGLRLIYFSYDVKMKEKGDIPEGYSVSREKKERFSLILESASTNQTSMYLCASTPPRGRQFFGPGTRLTVL.

This clone was counted between two and nine times. V gene TRBV19 combines with J gene TRBJ2-5; the D is unclear. The CDR3 has 14 amino acids. V was cut by 4 bases and J by 4 bases, with 13 bases left in between. The germline V gene encodes CDR1 LNHDA and CDR2 SQIVND (reference sequence). The CDR3 bases are TGTGCCAGTAGTAGCCGGTTGGGTGCAGAGACCCAGTACTTC. It encodes CASSSRLGAETQYF.

V is TRBV15 and J is TRBJ1-5; D may be TRBD1 (5 bases). The CDR3 loop spans 16 amino acids. The germline CDR1 and CDR2 sequences are LNHNV and YYDKDF (reference sequence). V dropped 1 base and J dropped 7 bases, with 17 bases sitting between them. CDR3 nucleotide sequence: TGTGCCACCAGCAGAGGTGGAGAGGGGATTGACCAGCCCCAGCATTTT. It encodes CATSRGGEGIDQPQHF.

This clone came up a few times. The rearrangement uses TRBV9 and TRBJ2-1; 12 nucleotides match TRBD2. J gave up 12 bases and V 4 bases, and 14 bases lay outside the gene matches. The CDR3 runs 16 residues. Germline-derived CDR1 and CDR2 are SGDLS and YYNGEE. In DNA, the CDR3 is TGTGCCAGCAGCTTCCAATCCCCTAGCGGGGGGGGTATGCAGTTCTTC. Its translation: CASSFQSPSGGGMQFF.

CDR3 protein: CASSSDRAQTEAFF. The CDR3 coding sequence is TGCGCCAGCAGCTCGGACAGGGCACAGACTGAAGCTTTCTTT. The rearrangement links TRBV5-1 to TRBJ1-1, with 8 bases identical to TRBD1. CDR3 size: 14 residues. The germline V gene encodes CDR1 SGHRS and CDR2 YFSETQ. V lost 3 bases and J lost 5; bases outside the gene matches: 6. The whole variable domain, filled in from reference TRBV5-1 and TRBJ1-1, reads KAGVTQTPRYLIKTRGQQVTLSCSPISGHRSVSWYQQTPGQGLQFLFEYFSETQRNKGNFPGRFSGRQFSNSRSEMNVSTLELGDSALYLCASSSDRAQTEAFFGQGTRLTVV.

In its sample, this clone ranks as medium-sized (0.01 to 0.1%). The genes are TRBV11-3 and TRBJ2-5; D might be TRBD1 (6 bases). The V gene's germline CDR1 is SGHNT and CDR2 YENEEA. The CDR3 is 15 residues long. Trimming removed 1 base from V and 1 base from J, with 10 bases in between. The CDR3 loop reads CASSLGGGRQETQYF. In DNA, the CDR3 is TGTGCCAGCAGCTTAGGTGGGGGCCGCCAAGAGACCCAGTACTTC.

Sample share makes this clone medium-sized. The genes are TRBV6-8 and TRBJ2-2, with 11 bases fitting TRBD2. Trimming at V came to 6 bases and at J to 7 bases, leaving 10 bases not matched to a gene. Germline V gene lookup returns CDR1 MNHGY and CDR2 SAAAGT. The length of the CDR3 is 16 residues. CDR3 sequence (DNA): TGTGCCAGCAGCCGTACTAGCGGGAGAGGTAGCGGGGAGCTGTTTTTT. Translating it yields CASSRTSGRGSGELFF.

This clone was picked up many times. V is TRBV11-3 and J is TRBJ2-1, with D perhaps matching TRBD1 (5 bases). V lost 3 bases and J 5 bases, leaving 11 bases between the germline ends. The germline gives CDR1 SGHNT, CDR2 YENEEA. The CDR3 runs 14 residues. The CDR3 here is CASSFQGLNNEQFF. The CDR3 coding sequence is TGTGCCAGCAGCTTTCAGGGTCTAAACAATGAGCAGTTCTTC.

This clone was observed a handful of times. V usage is TRBV9 and J usage is TRBJ1-4; TRBD1 might be the D (5 bases). The CDR3 contains 16 residues. The germline gives CDR1 SGDLS, CDR2 YYNGEE. V was shortened by 0 bases and J by 4 bases, with 13 bases between the two germline ends. CDR3 nucleotides: TGTGCCAGCAGCGTAGGGGGTTCAGGGTATAATGAAAAACTGTTTTTT. Translated, it gives CASSVGGSGYNEKLFF.

This clone was detected ten times or more. The genes are TRBV11-3 and TRBJ2-1; TRBD2 matches 7 bases. Germline V gene data show CDR1 as SGHNT and CDR2 as YENEEA. The CDR3 sequence is 15 residues long. J gave up 5 bases and V 5 bases, and 9 bases lay outside the gene matches. The CDR3 spells CASSPSGTADNEQFF. As DNA, the CDR3 is TGTGCCAGCAGCCCAAGCGGGACGGCTGACAATGAGCAGTTCTTC.